This T cell receptor (beta chain) was obtained from a study of blood T cell repertoires in COVID-19. At the level of the study: Samples taken during acute and convalescent COVID-19 were collected in the United States, Italy and Spain. Sources were T cells, B-cell-depleted T cells, or PBMCs; the material itself was cDNA or gDNA.

CDR3 length: 15 residues. V lost 1 base to trimming and J lost 4 bases; unmatched junction nucleotides: 2. The germline CDR1 and CDR2 sequences are LNHDA and SQIVND (reference sequence). In the study's own analysis: From reference gene primer amplification, estimates of nucleated cell counts were derived. Some clones are missing from TCRdb's copy, which holds only in-frame ones; the method was immunoSEQ multiplex PCR. V, J and clone size are taken as reported in that table, and D and trimming were inferred from the DNA itself. The sample lists nearly 350,000 clones; more than 75% were seen once. The source material was peripheral blood. This chain joins TRBV19 and TRBJ2-2; TRBD2 aligns across 8 bases. This sequence originates from a woman in her late teens or twenties who had recovered from COVID-19. CDR3: CASSIGGLATGELFF. CDR3 nucleotides: TGTGCCAGTAGTATAGGCGGACTAGCCACCGGGGAGCTGTTTTTT.